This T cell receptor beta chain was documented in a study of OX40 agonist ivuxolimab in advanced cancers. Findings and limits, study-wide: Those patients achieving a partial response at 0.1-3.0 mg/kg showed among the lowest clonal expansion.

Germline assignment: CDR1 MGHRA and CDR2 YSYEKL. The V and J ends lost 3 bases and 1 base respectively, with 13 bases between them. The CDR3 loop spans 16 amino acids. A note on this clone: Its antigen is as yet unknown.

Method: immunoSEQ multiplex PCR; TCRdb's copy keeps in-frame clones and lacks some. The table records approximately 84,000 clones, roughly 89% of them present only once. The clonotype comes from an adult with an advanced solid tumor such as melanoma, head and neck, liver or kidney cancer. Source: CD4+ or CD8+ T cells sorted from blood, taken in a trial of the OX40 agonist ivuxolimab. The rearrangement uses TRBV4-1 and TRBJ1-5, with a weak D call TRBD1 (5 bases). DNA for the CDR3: TGCGCCAGCAGCCAGGCCTGGGGGGGGAGCAATCAGCCCCAGCATTTT. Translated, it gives CASSQAWGGSNQPQHF.